Shown below are 7 T cell receptor beta chains from a single sample sequenced in a study of blood T cells in healthy people across ages. A sample-barcoded 5' primer and a J-beta primer mix were used in a second PCR of roughly 6 to 11 cycles. TCRdb recomputed calls from the 5' RACE reads with MiXCR, one row per CDR3 protein. The top ten hold around 10% of the sample, which has about 1.6 million distinct CDR3 sequences, 30% to 35% seen once. Sample: blood. The receptors come from a woman aged 25 to 39 in good health.

This clonotype was seen more than once but under ten times. This sequence joins TRBV20-1 and TRBJ1-1; D is unclear. The V end was cut by 0 bases, the J end by 8 bases, with 7 bases between. Germline CDR1 reads DFQATT; CDR2 reads SNEGSKA (reference sequence). The CDR3 extends over 11 amino acids. CDR3 nucleotides: TGCAGTGCTAGAGATGCCCCGGAAGCTTTCTTT. Its protein is CSARDAPEAFF.

The sample holds a few counts of this clonotype. The chain employs TRBV4-1 and TRBJ1-2; D is possibly TRBD1 (5 bases). V was trimmed by 2 bases and J by 4 bases, leaving 8 bases between them. The CDR3 totals 13 residues. The germline V gene has CDR1 MGHRA and CDR2 YSYEKL. The CDR3 here is CASSQSRAYGYTF. The CDR3, as DNA: TGCGCCAGCAGCCAATCCAGGGCCTATGGCTACACCTTC.

This clonotype was seen a handful of times. J is TRBJ2-7 and V is TRBV20-1, with 9 bases matching TRBD1. The CDR3 consists of 18 residues. V shed 1 base and J 0 bases; nucleotides not matched to a gene: 13. Germline V gene lookup returns CDR1 DFQATT and CDR2 SNEGSKA (reference sequence). In nucleotides, the CDR3 is TGCAGTGCTAGAGCCCCCCCCGGGACAGGGACTTCCTCCTACGAGCAGTACTTC. Its translation: CSARAPPGTGTSSYEQYF.

This clonotype appeared a few times. The V gene is TRBV7-6, the J gene TRBJ1-6; a possible D gene is TRBD1 (5 bases). CDR3 size: 16 residues. V was pared by 5 bases and J by 0 bases, with 11 bases between. Germline CDR1 and CDR2: SGHVS and FNYEAQ. CDR3 loop: CASSPRGSSYNSPLHF. The CDR3 DNA sequence: TGTGCCAGCAGCCCCCGGGGGAGCTCCTATAATTCACCCCTCCACTTT.

This clonotype was counted ten times or more. The V gene is TRBV4-1, the J gene TRBJ2-5; D possibly corresponds to TRBD2 (7 bases). Trimming left V 0 bases short and J 5 bases short, with 13 bases between. This CDR3 contains 15 residues. The germline gives CDR1 MGHRA, CDR2 YSYEKL. DNA of the CDR3: TGCGCCAGCAGCCAAGACAGGACAGCGGGGGAGACCCAGTACTTC. Protein product: CASSQDRTAGETQYF.

The genes are TRBV11-2 and TRBJ2-1; weak D call: TRBD2 (7 bases). The length of the CDR3 is 14 residues. Per the germline V gene, CDR1 is SGHAT and CDR2 is FQNNGV. V was clipped by 3 bases and J by 9 bases, with 15 bases between them. The CDR3 DNA is TGTGCCAGCAGCTTCGGGGGGCCGGGGTTTGAGCAGTTCTTC. The encoded protein is CASSFGGPGFEQFF.

This chain joins TRBV7-9 and TRBJ2-5; the D is unclear. The CDR3 loop spans 14 amino acids. Germline V gives CDR1 SEHNR, CDR2 FQNEAQ (reference sequence). V gave up 4 bases and J gave up 1 base, with 10 bases separating them. The CDR3 DNA reads TGTGCCAGCAGCTCCTCAGACGGCCAAGAGACCCAGTACTTC. Residues: CASSSSDGQETQYF.